This TCR beta chain was captured in a study of molecular identifiers for immune sequencing clone quantification. The CDR3 is 13 amino acids. The V and J ends lost 8 bases and 4 bases respectively, with 16 bases between them. TCRdb re-derived calls from the PCR reads in MiXCR, one entry per CDR3 protein. The table records over 600,000 distinct CDR3 sequences, around 20% of them present only once. This clonotype was recorded only once. Just one base apart from a much larger clone, this may be a read error. The sequenced sample consisted of naive CD8+ T cells from blood, with Jurkat cell RNA spiked in. Noted subset: FACS-sorted CD8+CD4-CCR7+CD45RA+ naive T cells. The clonotype was recovered from a human donor in good health. Some libraries in this study had Jurkat cell RNA spiked in. The chain has TRBV5-3 and TRBJ2-7, with D perhaps TRBD1 (5 bases). TRBV5-3 belongs to the ORF category, with a function that is uncertain. The CDR3 DNA sequence: TGTGCCAGCGGCTTCGAAGGGGCGTACGAGCAGTACTTC. As protein: CASGFEGAYEQYF.